The T cell receptor beta chain described here comes from a study of T-cell memory formation after mild COVID-19. Study-wide points: Whether second-wave clones peaking at day 37 were SARS-CoV-2 specific went unconfirmed. Later expanders leaned toward CD4+, whereas clones contracting from day 15 to 85 were balanced CD4/CD8. Mostly located in CM and EM were contracting CD4+ clones, with contracting CD8+ clones located in EMRA.

Comment on this clonotype: Its target is not known.

V was pared by 3 bases and J by 11 bases, with 11 bases between. The CDR3 has 11 residues. Germline assignment: CDR1 SGHAT and CDR2 FQNNGV. In TCRdb, the 5' RACE reads were re-called with MiXCR into one record per CDR3 protein. This table has hundreds of thousands of distinct CDR3 sequences, just over 20% appearing once. This TCR was recovered from an adult woman who had mild COVID-19 (a few samples of this study predate the infection). Cell type and time point are not known. What was sequenced was PBMCs or a T cell subset sorted from them (not recorded which). The gene calls are TRBV11-2 and TRBJ2-7, with D maybe TRBD1 (7 bases). In DNA, the CDR3 is TGTGCCAGCAGCTTCAGGGGGGATGAGTACTTC. This encodes CASSFRGDEYF.